Presented here are 31 T cell receptor beta chains from one specimen sequenced in a study of identical twins. TCRdb ran MiXCR on the 5' RACE reads and lists one entry per CDR3 protein. Here the sample spans 200,000 to 250,000 distinct CDR3 sequences, 7.5% being singletons. Another study also made use of these data, one on yellow fever vaccine responses in identical twins.

The sample taken for sequencing was memory (CD45RO+) T cells sorted from blood. The source is a woman between 18 and 29 years old in good health.

This clonotype was recorded a few times. The rearrangement joins TRBV12-3 or TRBV12-4 to TRBJ2-2, with 9 bases matching TRBD2. V was pared by 6 bases and J by 3 bases, with 11 bases of the junction left unmatched. The CDR3 sequence is 17 residues long. CDR3: CASSKDSGRWDTGELFF. CDR3 in DNA: TGTGCCAGCAGCAAGGATAGCGGGAGATGGGACACCGGGGAGCTGTTTTTT.

This clonotype showed up many times. The V and J genes are TRBV20-1 and TRBJ2-5; D unclear. The CDR3 is made up of 15 amino acids. CDR1 and CDR2 (germline): DFQATT, SNEGSKA (reference sequence). Trimming took off 0 bases at V and 5 bases at J, with 16 bases between the two ends. The CDR3 here is CSARDYGGGWETQYF. DNA of the CDR3: TGCAGTGCTAGAGATTACGGCGGCGGTTGGGAGACCCAGTACTTC.

This clonotype has more than one count but fewer than ten. The genes are TRBV7-8 and TRBJ2-7, with D perhaps matching TRBD1 (6 bases). Germline V lookup: CDR1 SGHVS, CDR2 FQNEAQ. The CDR3 extends over 14 amino acids. The V gene lost 1 base and the J gene lost 4 bases, with 11 bases spanning the gap. The CDR3 nucleotides read TGTGCCAGCAGCTTAGGGGACACCAAATACGAGCAGTACTTC. It is translated as CASSLGDTKYEQYF.

This clonotype occurred a few times. The gene calls are TRBV19 and TRBJ2-7, with 9 bases matching TRBD2. Germline V CDR1 and CDR2: LNHDA, SQIVND (reference sequence). This CDR3 region has 20 residues. V was pared by 4 bases and J by 0 bases, with 19 bases of the junction left unmatched. This CDR3 reads CASSTQRSPSSGVSSYEQYF. Here the CDR3 DNA reads TGTGCCAGTAGTACGCAACGTTCCCCCTCTAGCGGGGTGAGCTCCTACGAGCAGTACTTC. Full variable domain (outside the CDR3, taken from reference TRBV19 and TRBJ2-7): DGGITQSPKYLFRKEGQNVTLSCEQNLNHDAMYWYRQDPGQGLRLIYYSQIVNDFQKGDIAEGYSVSREKKESFPLTVTSAQKNPTAFYLCASSTQRSPSSGVSSYEQYFGPGTRLTVT.

A few counts support this clonotype. This sequence joins TRBV7-2 and TRBJ2-2, with D possibly called TRBD1 or TRBD2 (5 bases each). V lost 2 bases and J 0 bases, leaving 13 bases between the germline ends. The CDR3 has 17 residues. Germline-derived CDR1 and CDR2 are SGHTA and FQGNSA. The CDR3 sequence is CASSLWDESTNTGELFF. CDR3 nucleotide sequence: TGTGCCAGCAGCTTATGGGACGAAAGTACGAACACCGGGGAGCTGTTTTTT.

The table lists this clonotype with many counts. The CDR3 DNA reads as TGTGCCAGCAGCTTGCTACAGAGCACAGATACGCAGTATTTT. Encoded protein: CASSLLQSTDTQYF. The V gene is TRBV5-6, the J gene TRBJ2-3, with D uncertain. Trimming took 1 base from V and 0 from J, leaving 6 bases between them. CDR1 SGHDT and CDR2 YYEEEE come from the germline V gene. The CDR3 runs to 14 residues. The complete variable domain, with remaining parts taken from reference TRBV5-6 and TRBJ2-3, reads DAGVTQSPTHLIKTRGQQVTLRCSPKSGHDTVSWYQQALGQGPQFIFQYYEEEERQRGNFPDRFSGHQFPNYSSELNVNALLLGDSALYLCASSLLQSTDTQYFGPGTRLTVL.

This clonotype was observed many times. J is TRBJ2-5 and V is TRBV10-3, with D hard to call. V was cut by 6 bases and J by 1 base, with 6 bases left in between. The germline gives CDR1 ENHRY, CDR2 SYGVKD. The CDR3 has 12 amino acids. CDR3 in amino acids: CAISETQETQYF. CDR3 in DNA: TGTGCCATCAGCGAGACCCAAGAGACCCAGTACTTC.

This clonotype was seen a few times. V usage is TRBV7-9 and J usage is TRBJ2-1; D unclear. This CDR3 has 17 amino acids. Per germline, CDR1 SEHNR and CDR2 FQNEAQ (reference sequence). Trimming stripped 2 bases from V and 0 bases from J, with 14 bases between. CDR3 residues: CASSLKFSGSSYNEQFF. The CDR3 nucleotides are TGTGCCAGCAGCTTAAAATTTAGTGGCAGCTCCTACAATGAGCAGTTCTTC.

This clonotype was counted ten times or more. The J gene is TRBJ1-1, the V gene TRBV12-3 or TRBV12-4; D might be TRBD1 (6 bases). The CDR3 is made up of 14 amino acids. V lost 6 bases, J lost 1 base, and 12 bases lay in between. The CDR3 reads CASRAGTTNTEAFF. Here the CDR3 DNA reads TGTGCCAGCAGGGCAGGGACAACGAACACTGAAGCTTTCTTT.

In its sample, this clonotype was seen many times. The chain combines TRBV5-5 with TRBJ2-1, with 10 nucleotides matching TRBD2. CDR1 and CDR2 from the germline V gene are SGHKS and YYEKEE (reference sequence). V dropped 4 bases and J dropped 11; count of bases not matched to a gene: 6. The CDR3 has 13 amino acids. CDR3 loop: CASSQVTSGKQFF. In DNA, the CDR3 is TGTGCCAGCAGCCAAGTTACTAGCGGGAAGCAGTTCTTC.

In its sample, this clonotype was seen many times. CDR3 sequence: CASSFDRGRETQYF. CDR3 nucleotide sequence: TGTGCCAGCAGTTTCGACAGGGGGCGAGAGACCCAGTACTTC. The chain recombines TRBV6-5 with TRBJ2-5; TRBD1 aligns across 10 bases. CDR3 length: 14 amino acids. J was trimmed by 4 bases and V by 4 bases; bases with no gene match: 3. The germline CDR1 and CDR2 sequences are MNHEY and SVGAGI.

The chain has TRBV7-3 and TRBJ2-5; D remains unclear. The germline CDR1 and CDR2 sequences are SGHTA and FQGTGA. The V end was cut by 2 bases, the J end by 5 bases, with 9 bases between. The length of the CDR3 is 13 residues. CDR3 sequence (DNA): TGTGCCAGCAGCTTATACATTGATGAGACCCAGTACTTC. This sequence encodes CASSLYIDETQYF.

This clonotype has a handful of counts. The gene calls are TRBV20-1 and TRBJ2-5, with D uncertain. This CDR3 contains 11 residues. Germline-derived CDR1 and CDR2 are DFQATT and SNEGSKA (reference sequence). Trimming cost V 3 bases and J 2 bases, with 4 bases left between them. CDR3 loop: CSASGQETQYF. The CDR3 DNA follows: TGCAGTGCTAGCGGTCAAGAGACCCAGTACTTC.

The chain employs TRBV28 and TRBJ1-4; possibly TRBD1 for D (6 bases). There are 15 residues in the CDR3. The V gene lost 6 bases and the J gene lost 3 bases, with 14 bases spanning the gap. Germline V lookup: CDR1 MDHEN, CDR2 SYDVKM. The DNA of the CDR3 is TGTGCCAGCAGAGTAACAGGGTTCCCTAATGAAAAACTGTTTTTT. As protein: CASRVTGFPNEKLFF.

CDR3 nucleotide sequence: TGTGCCAGCAGTCCAACCCCGGGGGCTCGATCCTACGAGCAGTACTTC. This gives the protein CASSPTPGARSYEQYF. V usage is TRBV6-1 and J usage is TRBJ2-7; TRBD1 or TRBD2 may be the D gene (6 bases each). Germline CDR1 and CDR2: MNHNS and SASEGT. The CDR3 extends over 16 amino acids. The V end was cut by 5 bases, the J end by 1 base, with 18 bases between.

This clonotype was counted at least ten times. The V gene is TRBV3-1, the J gene TRBJ1-1; no reliable D call. CDR1 is LGHDT, CDR2 YNNKEL, per germline (reference sequence). The CDR3 extends over 13 amino acids. V shed 4 bases and J shed 4 bases, with 10 bases lying between them. CDR3 sequence: CASSPGLGTEAFF. DNA of the CDR3: TGTGCCAGCAGCCCGGGCCTGGGCACTGAAGCTTTCTTT.

This clonotype appeared many times. The gene calls are TRBV12-3 or TRBV12-4 and TRBJ1-2; D uncertain. The CDR3 runs 15 residues. V lost 5 bases and J lost 4, with 17 bases in between. The CDR3 region has the DNA TGTGCCAGCAGTCCTACAAATAGACAAGTCTATGGCTACACCTTC. Residues: CASSPTNRQVYGYTF.

The genes are TRBV6-1 and TRBJ2-7, with 9 bases identical to TRBD1. The J segment lost 0 bases and the V segment lost 7 bases, leaving 7 bases of the junction unmatched. Germline V gene sequence: CDR1 MNHNS, CDR2 SASEGT. This CDR3 spans 15 amino acids. The CDR3, as DNA: TGTGCCAGCACTAACACAGGGGGCACCTCCTACGAGCAGTACTTC. It encodes CASTNTGGTSYEQYF.

This clonotype was seen many times. The chain employs TRBV6-1 and TRBJ1-1; D remains unclear. Germline V lookup: CDR1 MNHNS, CDR2 SASEGT. Trimming took off 1 base at V and 3 bases at J, with 9 bases between the two ends. The CDR3 spans 14 residues. CDR3 loop: CASSEVYSDTEAFF. CDR3 sequence (DNA): TGTGCCAGCAGTGAAGTTTACAGCGACACTGAAGCTTTCTTT.

This clonotype has more than one count but fewer than ten. The V call is TRBV2, the J call TRBJ1-6; 8 nucleotides agree with TRBD1. In germline, CDR1 is SNHLY, CDR2 FYNNEI. This CDR3 spans 14 amino acids. The ends lost 7 bases at V and 8 bases at J; junction bases unmatched: 7. CDR3: CASIKDRDDSPLHF. In DNA, the CDR3 is TGTGCCAGCATTAAGGACAGGGATGATTCACCCCTCCACTTT.

This clonotype came up many times. V is TRBV5-1 and J is TRBJ2-3; D could derive from TRBD1 or TRBD2 (5 bases each). The CDR3 has 13 residues. Germline V gene sequence: CDR1 SGHRS, CDR2 YFSETQ. The V and J ends lost 4 bases and 5 bases respectively, with 11 bases between them. The CDR3 DNA is TGCGCCAGCAGCCGGACGAGGGGAGATACGCAGTATTTT. This encodes CASSRTRGDTQYF.

This clonotype was seen ten or more times. The CDR3 loop is CASSLEGTGDEAFF. The CDR3, as DNA: TGCGCCAGCAGCTTGGAGGGTACCGGGGATGAAGCTTTCTTT. V gene TRBV5-1 combines with J gene TRBJ1-1; D not certain. CDR3 length: 14 residues. Germline assignment: CDR1 SGHRS and CDR2 YFSETQ. Trimming took off 0 bases at V and 7 bases at J, with 13 bases between the two ends.

V gene TRBV20-1 combines with J gene TRBJ2-6, with D possibly being TRBD2 (5 bases). The CDR3 loop spans 15 amino acids. The germline V gene has CDR1 DFQATT and CDR2 SNEGSKA (reference sequence). Trimming shortened V by 3 bases and J by 2 bases, and 11 bases separated the two germline ends. CDR3 in amino acids: CSASYGLTGANVLTF. The CDR3 DNA reads TGCAGTGCTAGTTATGGACTGACTGGGGCCAACGTCCTGACTTTC.

This clonotype showed up many times. This chain joins TRBV6-1 and TRBJ1-6; D is unresolved. This CDR3 spans 13 amino acids. The V end lost 6 bases, the J end lost 0 bases, and 3 bases lay between the germline ends. Germline V gene sequence: CDR1 MNHNS, CDR2 SASEGT. The CDR3 reads CASSGSYNSPLHF. For the CDR3, the DNA is TGTGCCAGCAGCGGCTCCTATAATTCACCCCTCCACTTT.

V is TRBV3-1 and J is TRBJ2-5; D is possibly TRBD1 (6 bases). CDR3 length: 12 residues. The V end was cut by 1 base, the J end by 7 bases, with 7 bases between. Per germline, CDR1 LGHDT and CDR2 YNNKEL (reference sequence). The CDR3 region has the DNA TGTGCCAGCAGCCAAGTAGGGGGGACCCAGTACTTC. It specifies CASSQVGGTQYF.

This clonotype was picked up many times. V is TRBV7-3 and J is TRBJ2-1; D uncertain. The CDR3 spans 13 residues. V was cut by 1 base and J by 5 bases, with 6 bases left in between. Germline assignment: CDR1 SGHTA and CDR2 FQGTGA. The CDR3 protein is CASSLSQHNEQFF. The CDR3 coding sequence is TGTGCCAGCAGCTTAAGTCAGCACAATGAGCAGTTCTTC.

V usage is TRBV14 and J usage is TRBJ1-6; 7 nucleotides agree with TRBD1. The CDR3 is 19 amino acids. From germline, CDR1 is SGHDN and CDR2 FVKESK. V shed 0 bases, J shed 6 bases, and the junction held 14 bases outside the gene matches. The CDR3 is CASSQDTQGGIFGNSPLHF. The CDR3 DNA reads as TGTGCCAGCAGCCAAGATACGCAGGGGGGGATCTTTGGTAATTCACCCCTCCACTTT.

The chain employs TRBV11-1 and TRBJ2-4; D is possibly TRBD1 (6 bases). Trimming shortened V by 1 base and J by 0 bases, and 19 bases separated the two germline ends. This CDR3 has 19 amino acids. Per germline, CDR1 SGHAT and CDR2 FQDESV (reference sequence). CDR3 in DNA: TGTGCCAGCAGCTTAGTTCCACTCGACAGGACCATAGCCAAAAACATTCAGTACTTC. It translates to CASSLVPLDRTIAKNIQYF. The variable domain in full, completed from reference TRBV11-1 and TRBJ2-4, reads EAEVAQSPRYKITEKSQAVAFWCDPISGHATLYWYRQILGQGPELLVQFQDESVVDDSQLPKDRFSAERLKGVDSTLKIQPAELGDSAMYLCASSLVPLDRTIAKNIQYFGAGTRLSVL.

The chain uses TRBV7-9 and TRBJ2-5, with no clear D. Trimming stripped 4 bases from V and 5 bases from J, with 17 bases between. CDR1 and CDR2 (germline): SEHNR, FQNEAQ (reference sequence). CDR3 length equals 15 residues. The CDR3 loop reads CASSSDTGSVETQYF. The CDR3 DNA sequence: TGTGCCAGCAGCTCCGACACGGGCAGTGTCGAGACCCAGTACTTC.

This clonotype was observed many times. The chain has TRBV10-3 and TRBJ2-3, with a possible D match to TRBD1 (5 bases). Germline V gene sequence: CDR1 ENHRY, CDR2 SYGVKD. The CDR3 length is 14 residues. Trimming shortened V by 7 bases and J by 0 bases, and 11 bases separated the two germline ends. The CDR3 DNA is TGTGCCATCAACACAGGTACTAGCACAGATACGCAGTATTTT. This gives the protein CAINTGTSTDTQYF.

The chain is built from TRBV10-1 and TRBJ2-1, with TRBD2 identical over 12 bases. This CDR3 is 15 amino acids long. Trimming at V came to 6 bases and at J to 9 bases, leaving 9 bases not matched to a gene. Germline CDR1 WNHNN, CDR2 SYGVQD (reference sequence). The CDR3 bases are TGCGCCAGCAGGCCGGGACTAGCGGGTGGGAGTGAGCAGTTCTTC. It codes for CASRPGLAGGSEQFF.